This T cell receptor (beta chain) was found in a study of Ad26.COV2.S vaccination and SARS-CoV-2 variants (dated by TCRdb to about 2021). Study-wide context: Vaccine-arm donors came from COV1001, a multicentre, randomized, double-blind, placebo-controlled phase I-IIa trial of Ad26.COV2.S in healthy adults. Dosing of Ad26.COV2.S was intramuscular, at either 5x10^10 or 1x10^11 viral particles, delivered as one shot or as two shots spaced 56 days apart. The TCR-sequenced set comprised approximately 30 samples: roughly 19 Ad26.COV2.S vaccine recipients, 5 placebo recipients and 8 SARS-CoV-2 convalescent individuals. Sequencing of the TCRbeta repertoire served to evaluate the specificity and breadth of SARS-CoV-2-reactive T cell receptors following Ad26.COV2.S vaccination. Trial participants were randomized into five groups of five: low-dose or high-dose Ad26.COV2.S given once or twice, or placebo on both occasions. Throughout the experiments and outcome assessment, investigators stayed blinded to trial group allocation.

TCRbeta CDR3 regions were sequenced with the immunoSEQ Assay. After extraction, genomic DNA underwent amplification by bias-controlled multiplex PCR, followed by high-throughput sequencing. In the authors' own workflow: Collapsing and filtering of sequences were performed to quantify the absolute abundance of each unique TCRbeta CDR3 region. T cell fraction was estimated by normalizing TCRbeta template counts to usable DNA, which was measured by amplifying reference genes present in all nucleated cells. Repertoire TCRs were annotated as SARS-CoV-2-specific when V gene, CDR3 amino acid sequence and J gene were exactly matched to a known reactive TCR set. The reference SARS-CoV-2 TCR set came from MIRA and was filtered for enrichment in COVID-19-positive ImmuneCODE repertoires, removing public or cross-reactive TCRs. Using the MIRA antigens, annotated TCRs were further analysed by specific ORF or by position within an ORF. Breadth was defined as the number of annotated unique rearrangements divided by the total number of unique productive rearrangements, and depth was defined as the summed frequency of the annotated unique rearrangements. Two-sided Wilcoxon rank-sum tests were used to compare TCR breadth between groups. The table comes from immuneACCESS by way of TCRdb, which keeps in-frame sequences with V and J called. Part of the clones is missing from these tables; in studies checked, under half for an unresolved V gene and the rest for unknown reasons. V, J and clone size are those of that table, while D and trimming were read from the DNA. In this sample the table shows 200,000 to 250,000 clones, more than 75% of which occur a single time. The top ten constitute approximately 11% of the sample.

Regarding this clone: Its recognized antigen is unknown. Qualities for individual bases were not recorded, and no much larger clone is one base off.

The label giving this sample's treatment or condition can be read as: some 20 received Ad26.COV2.S at low or high dose, single or two shots; about 5 received placebo; per-sample allocation not given. Repertoires of vaccine and placebo recipients were sequenced from samples taken on day 63 after the first injection. Cohort 1b enrolled 25 to 30 adults aged 18-55 years at a single site in Boston, USA, between 29 July and 7 August 2020. Ad26.COV2.S was a replication-incompetent adenovirus type 26 vector that expressed a prefusion-stabilized SARS-CoV-2 spike protein derived from the original Wuhan strain. Study-wide findings and limitations: Higher spike-specific TCR breadth was observed in Ad26.COV2.S recipients than in placebo recipients (P = 0.0014). The study was not powered for comparison of responses between vaccine doses or regimens. Vaccine and placebo recipients had comparable non-spike TCR breadth, which fits with the vaccine containing only spike. It was noted by the authors that total T cell responses may have been underestimated by the TCR breadth and depth analyses. Substantial breadth of spike-specific CD8+ and CD4+ T cell responses was reported after vaccination.

The CDR3 starts with the cysteine, ends with the phenylalanine, and has 17 residues. Kept here is only the CDR3 DNA, which spans 51 bases and is read in frame from base 1. Cut back by 0 bases and 8 bases, the V and J ends lie 20 bases apart. CDR1 is given as SGHRS and CDR2 as YFSETQ, both from the germline V gene. The V and J genes are TRBV5-1 and TRBJ1-4, with the identity of the D gene unclear. The input for sequencing was peripheral blood, taken in a trial of Ad26.COV2.S vaccine versus placebo. This clonotype was obtained from a person aged 18-60 years who received the Ad26.COV2.S COVID-19 vaccine or a placebo. The DNA reads as follows: TGCGCCAGCAGCTTGGATTCGAGGGCAGCATCGTCGGAAAAACTGTTTTTT. Its protein reads: CASSLDSRAASSEKLFF.